This is a list of T cell receptor beta chains from one sample in a study of shared clonotypes between healthy human individuals. Here immunoSEQ multiplex PCR was the method, and the copy in TCRdb shows in-frame clones only, minus some. In the table there are 2 million to 2.5 million clones, approximately 94% of which are singletons. The source material was naive CD4+ T cells sorted from blood. The receptor source for this set is a man in his late teens or twenties in good health. Both conserved end residues are part of each CDR3.

len,v_gene,j_gene,CDR3aa
13,TRBV30,TRBJ2-2,CASIEGAVGELFF
15,TRBV29-1,TRBJ2-1,CSVEGAGDTHNEQFF
12,TRBV18,TRBJ2-5,CASLTGGETQYF
15,TRBV5-1,TRBJ2-1,CASSPVGDFYNEQFF
14,TRBV2,TRBJ1-2,CASSRQGILYGYTF
15,TRBV18,TRBJ2-5,CASSPGTGGQETQYF
15,TRBV6-5,TRBJ2-2,CASSFRTGGYGELFF
12,TRBV4-1,TRBJ2-1,CASSHPKTGAIF
16,TRBV5-5,TRBJ1-2,CASSVVGETEIYGYTF
13,TRBV4-3,TRBJ2-1,CASSQDPGNEQFF
18,TRBV27,TRBJ2-3,CASSLLGPLGYSTDTQYF
15,TRBV5-5,TRBJ2-1,CASSLGLAGYNEQFF
15,TRBV6-5,TRBJ1-1,CASSYSAGSISEAFF
14,TRBV19,TRBJ1-5,CASSVDRANQPQHF
17,TRBV14,TRBJ2-2,CASSQRLPAANTGELFF
15,TRBV13,TRBJ1-2,CASSLRSGTGSGYTF
14,TRBV9,TRBJ2-7,CASSPRGPTGEQYF
17,TRBV5-1,TRBJ2-7,CASSLGASGIRADEQYF
14,TRBV5-5,TRBJ1-5,CASSLDPGNQPQHF
14,TRBV2,TRBJ2-7,CASSWTSGSYEQYF
15,TRBV2,TRBJ2-4,CASSEFGEAKNIQYF
13,TRBV5-1,TRBJ2-7,CASSLELSYEQYF
19,TRBV5-1,TRBJ2-3,CASSSGFPRAGAATDTQYF
14,TRBV7-2,TRBJ2-3,CASSPQKLADTQYF
14,TRBV30,TRBJ1-1,CAWSVSGIHRGAFF
15,TRBV7-9,TRBJ1-2,CASSPGGDRGHGYTF
16,TRBV9,TRBJ1-4,CASSPDRWGTNEKLFF
14,TRBV2,TRBJ1-5,CASKPGGSNQPQHF
15,TRBV2,TRBJ2-3,CASSADRASTDTQYF
13,TRBV6-1,TRBJ1-2,CASRGRGNYGYTF
15,TRBV15,TRBJ1-4,CATSRATEDYEKLFF
14,TRBV11-3,TRBJ1-5,CASSLQGRYQPQHF
14,TRBV5-1,TRBJ1-2,CASSLGAANYGYTF
13,TRBV6-1,TRBJ1-1,CASRGSWGTEAFF
13,TRBV2,TRBJ1-1,CASTSEGNTEAFF